One and the same sample provided the 19 T cell receptor beta chains below, sequenced in a study of cytomegalovirus exposure and HLA in healthy donors. The PCR contained 60 Vbeta and 13 Jbeta primers. Assay: immunoSEQ multiplex PCR; the TCRdb copy retains only in-frame clones and omits some. The profile shows some 200,000 clones, approximately 85% of them singletons. The material sequenced was PBMCs. Receptor source: a woman aged 50 to 65 in good health and CMV-seropositive.

The chain couples TRBV29-1 to TRBJ2-1; 9 positions match TRBD2. Trimming removed 0 bases from V and 6 bases from J; junction bases left unmatched: 6. The CDR3 length is 15 residues. Germline CDR1 is SQVTM and CDR2 is ANQGSEA. The DNA for the CDR3 is TGCAGCGTTGAAGATTCGCGGGAGGGCCTCAATGAGCAGTTCTTC. Protein sequence: CSVEDSREGLNEQFF.

This rearrangement joins TRBV7-9 to TRBJ1-2; D is unresolved. V was pared by 3 bases and J by 4 bases, with 12 bases between. Germline loops: CDR1 SEHNR, CDR2 FQNEAQ (reference sequence). The CDR3 is made up of 14 amino acids. In nucleotides, the CDR3 is TGTGCCAGCAGCTTTGGCGGAACGGGCTATGGCTACACCTTC. Translation: CASSFGGTGYGYTF.

CDR3 bases: TGTGCCAGCAACCGGGGAGGAACAGATACGCAGTATTTT. This encodes CASNRGGTDTQYF. This chain links TRBV27 with TRBJ2-3; tentatively, D is TRBD2 (6 bases). Per the germline V gene, CDR1 is MNHEY and CDR2 is SMNVEV (reference sequence). Trimming shortened V by 7 bases and J by 3 bases, and 11 bases separated the two germline ends. The CDR3 sequence is 13 residues long.

The genes are TRBV7-9 and TRBJ1-1; maybe TRBD1 (6 bases). From germline, CDR1 is SEHNR and CDR2 FQNEAQ (reference sequence). The V gene lost 4 bases and the J gene lost 7 bases, with 10 bases spanning the gap. The CDR3 totals 12 residues. The CDR3: CASSSQGDEAFF. DNA for the CDR3: TGTGCCAGCAGCTCACAGGGTGATGAAGCTTTCTTT. Variable domain in full (rest from reference TRBV7-9 and TRBJ1-1): DTGVSQNPRHKITKRGQNVTFRCDPISEHNRLYWYRQTLGQGPEFLTYFQNEAQLEKSRLLSDRFSAERPKGSFSTLEIQRTEQGDSAMYLCASSSQGDEAFFGQGTRLTVV.

Only a few counts were recorded for this clone. The CDR3 nucleotides read TGTGCCAGCAGTCTCCTGGAGGGATTCCCCGGGGAGCTGTTTTTT. It codes for CASSLLEGFPGELFF. The chain recombines TRBV6-6 with TRBJ2-2, with D possibly TRBD2 on 6 matching bases. V lost 5 bases and J 6 bases, leaving 16 bases between the germline ends. Germline V lookup: CDR1 MNHNY, CDR2 SVGAGI (reference sequence). CDR3 length: 15 residues.

This clone was found once. This chain joins TRBV21-1 and TRBJ1-3; TRBD1, as called in the table, went unchecked against the DNA. TRBV21-1 is marked as a pseudogene. The CDR3 spans 15 residues. This chain's CDR3 is CASSKVGREGNTIYF. CDR3 DNA: TGTGCCAGCAGCAAAGTTGGCAGGGAAGGAAACACCATATATTTT.

This clone was counted a few times. This specimen includes other DNA sequences encoding the same CDR3. V usage is TRBV28 and J usage is TRBJ2-7; D gene unclear. The V and J ends lost 5 bases and 1 base respectively, with 3 bases between them. This CDR3 region has 11 residues. In germline, CDR1 is MDHEN, CDR2 SYDVKM. The CDR3 sequence is CASSASYEQYF. CDR3 in DNA: TGTGCCAGCAGTGCGTCCTACGAGCAGTACTTC.

The J gene is TRBJ2-3, the V gene TRBV29-1, with D uncertain. Deletions cut 6 bases from V and 4 bases from J, with 11 bases between. Germline V gene lookup returns CDR1 SQVTM and CDR2 ANQGSEA. CDR3 length equals 12 residues. The chain's CDR3 is CSVHPQSDTQYF. In nucleotides, the CDR3 is TGCAGCGTGCACCCACAGTCAGATACGCAGTATTTT.

The chain carries TRBV5-4 and TRBJ2-3, with TRBD2 matching over 12 bases. This CDR3 contains 17 residues. Germline V gene sequence: CDR1 SGHNT, CDR2 YYREEE (reference sequence). J was trimmed by 3 bases and V by 4 bases; bases with no gene match: 9. CDR3: CASSPGLAGPKTDTQYF. The CDR3 nucleotides read TGTGCCAGCAGCCCGGGACTAGCGGGCCCGAAAACAGATACGCAGTATTTT. Full variable domain (remainder filled in from reference TRBV5-4 and TRBJ2-3): ETGVTQSPTHLIKTRGQQVTLRCSSQSGHNTVSWYQQALGQGPQFIFQYYREEENGRGNFPPRFSGLQFPNYSSELNVNALELDDSALYLCASSPGLAGPKTDTQYFGPGTRLTVL.

This chain joins TRBV5-1 and TRBJ1-3; D gene ambiguous. The CDR3 consists of 16 residues. Germline CDR1 is SGHRS and CDR2 is YFSETQ. Between the trimmed V and J ends, which lost 0 bases and 2 bases, there was a span of 12 bases. CDR3 sequence (DNA): TGCGCCAGCAGCTTGGCTGACCAGGTAGCTGGAAACACCATATATTTT. It codes for CASSLADQVAGNTIYF. Together with reference TRBV5-1 and TRBJ1-3, the CDR3 gives the full variable domain: KAGVTQTPRYLIKTRGQQVTLSCSPISGHRSVSWYQQTPGQGLQFLFEYFSETQRNKGNFPGRFSGRQFSNSRSEMNVSTLELGDSALYLCASSLADQVAGNTIYFGEGSWLTVV.

This clone appeared once. The genes are TRBV6-5 and TRBJ2-3, with 8 bases lining up with TRBD1. CDR3 length equals 12 residues. Trimming cost V 8 bases and J 7 bases; bases outside gene matches: 5. Germline values: CDR1 MNHEY, CDR2 SVGAGI. CDR3 bases: TGTGCCAGCGGGGGACAGGTGAATACGCAGTATTTT. This encodes CASGGQVNTQYF.

Only a few counts were recorded for this clone. The chain recombines TRBV5-8 with TRBJ1-1; TRBD1 matches 8 bases. Trimming at V came to 4 bases and at J to 4 bases, leaving 0 bases not matched to a gene. In germline, CDR1 is SGHTS, CDR2 YDEGEE. The CDR3 has 12 residues. The CDR3 sequence: CASSTGGTEAFF. In nucleotides, the CDR3 is TGTGCCAGCAGCACAGGGGGCACTGAAGCTTTCTTT.

The J gene is TRBJ2-1, the V gene TRBV5-1; 8 bases map to TRBD2. Looked up from germline, CDR1 is SGHRS and CDR2 is YFSETQ. There are 18 residues in the CDR3. With 4 bases clipped from V and 1 base from J, the junction kept 13 bases outside the gene matches. CDR3 sequence (DNA): TGCGCCAGCAGCCATTTTAGCGGGATACATGTATCCTACAATGAGCAGTTCTTC. This codes for CASSHFSGIHVSYNEQFF. Full variable domain (missing parts from reference TRBV5-1 and TRBJ2-1): KAGVTQTPRYLIKTRGQQVTLSCSPISGHRSVSWYQQTPGQGLQFLFEYFSETQRNKGNFPGRFSGRQFSNSRSEMNVSTLELGDSALYLCASSHFSGIHVSYNEQFFGPGTRLTVL.

This clone was found once. The V and J genes are TRBV6-1 and TRBJ2-3, with D possibly being TRBD1 (6 bases). The germline V gene encodes CDR1 MNHNS and CDR2 SASEGT. The CDR3 totals 14 residues. The germline V and J ends were trimmed by 4 bases and 3 bases, with 11 bases remaining between them. In nucleotides, the CDR3 is TGTGCCAGCAGTGTTTTACAGGGAACAGATACGCAGTATTTT. It specifies CASSVLQGTDTQYF.

V and J are TRBV28 and TRBJ1-2, with D perhaps TRBD1 (5 bases). The CDR3 sequence is 12 residues long. Germline-derived CDR1 and CDR2 are MDHEN and SYDVKM. Trimming left V 3 bases short and J 10 bases short, with 12 bases between. The CDR3 here is CASSFGTGSYTF. DNA for the CDR3: TGTGCCAGCAGTTTTGGTACAGGATCCTACACCTTC.

This rearrangement joins TRBV18 to TRBJ2-3, with 11 bases aligning to TRBD2. Germline assignment: CDR1 KGHSH and CDR2 LQKENI. CDR3 length: 17 amino acids. With 0 bases clipped from V and 5 bases from J, the junction kept 7 bases outside the gene matches. The CDR3, as DNA: TGTGCCAGCTCACCACCTAGCGGGGGGGCTTCTGGAGATACGCAGTATTTT. It is translated as CASSPPSGGASGDTQYF. Drawing the rest from reference TRBV18 and TRBJ2-3, the complete variable domain is NAGVMQNPRHLVRRRGQEARLRCSPMKGHSHVYWYRQLPEEGLKFMVYLQKENIIDESGMPKERFSAEFPKEGPSILRIQQVVRGDSAAYFCASSPPSGGASGDTQYFGPGTRLTVL.

The chain has TRBV5-1 and TRBJ1-1; TRBD1 agrees at 9 bases. The CDR3 is 14 amino acids. V was pared by 4 bases and J by 7 bases, with 8 bases of the junction left unmatched. From germline, CDR1 is SGHRS and CDR2 YFSETQ. Here the CDR3 DNA reads TGCGCCAGCAGCCTTTGGGACAGGGATAATGAAGCTTTCTTT. Its translation: CASSLWDRDNEAFF. The complete variable domain, with remaining parts taken from reference TRBV5-1 and TRBJ1-1, reads KAGVTQTPRYLIKTRGQQVTLSCSPISGHRSVSWYQQTPGQGLQFLFEYFSETQRNKGNFPGRFSGRQFSNSRSEMNVSTLELGDSALYLCASSLWDRDNEAFFGQGTRLTVV.

In this sample, this clone turned up a few times. Mismatch with germline at one junction end may stem from a read error. This chain uses TRBV7-7 with TRBJ2-5; TRBD2 aligns across 8 bases. CDR1 and CDR2 (germline): SSHAT, FNYEAQ (reference sequence). This CDR3 is built from 15 residues. CDR3 region: CASSLVRGDQETQYF. The CDR3 region has the DNA TGTGCTAGCAGCCTCGTGCGGGGGGACCAAGAGACCCAGTACTTC.

The chain links TRBV27 to TRBJ1-4; D possibly corresponds to TRBD1 (5 bases). Deletions cut 7 bases from V and 2 bases from J, with 17 bases between. In germline, CDR1 is MNHEY, CDR2 SMNVEV (reference sequence). There are 16 residues in the CDR3. Here the CDR3 reads CASTALGGTTNEKLFF. CDR3 nucleotides: TGTGCCAGCACGGCCCTCGGGGGTACCACTAATGAAAAACTGTTTTTT.